The T cell receptor (beta chain) described here comes from a study of T cell responses to AZD1222 COVID-19 vaccine. Study-wide points: In a largely white British group with more females than males, clonal diversity was possibly underestimated. It was only a handful of AZD1222 recipients who were seropositive at baseline. None of the repertoires were sampled until the peak T cell response had passed.

V was clipped by 5 bases and J by 4 bases; unmatched bases: 11. The CDR3 sequence is 16 residues long. Germline V gene lookup returns CDR1 LGHNA and CDR2 YSLEER. Details on this clone: What it binds is unknown.

Only in-frame clones appear in the TCRdb table, and some are missing; sequencing was by immunoSEQ multiplex PCR. The sample holds approximately 160,000 clones, 85% to 95% seen once. The V and J genes are TRBV4-3 and TRBJ2-3; 8 bases are a match to TRBD2. This clonotype originated in an adult in good health. The specimen was peripheral blood, collected on day 0 of AZD1222 vaccination. CDR3 residues: CASSIVGRGGPDTQYF. The DNA of the CDR3 is TGCGCCAGCAGCATCGTGGGTCGGGGGGGACCAGATACGCAGTATTTT.